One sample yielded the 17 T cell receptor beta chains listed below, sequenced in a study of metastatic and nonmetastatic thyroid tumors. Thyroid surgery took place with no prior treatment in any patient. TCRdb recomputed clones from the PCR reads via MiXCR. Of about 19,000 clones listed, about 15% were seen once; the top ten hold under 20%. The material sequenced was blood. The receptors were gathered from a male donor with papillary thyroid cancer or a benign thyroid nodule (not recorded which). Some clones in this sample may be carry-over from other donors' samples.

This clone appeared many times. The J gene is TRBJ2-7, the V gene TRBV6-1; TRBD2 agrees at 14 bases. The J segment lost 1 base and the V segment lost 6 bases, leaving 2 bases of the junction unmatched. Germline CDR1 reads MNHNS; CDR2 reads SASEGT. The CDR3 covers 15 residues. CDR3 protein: CASRGTSGGSYEQYF. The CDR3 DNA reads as TGTGCCAGCAGGGGGACTAGCGGGGGTTCCTACGAGCAGTACTTC.

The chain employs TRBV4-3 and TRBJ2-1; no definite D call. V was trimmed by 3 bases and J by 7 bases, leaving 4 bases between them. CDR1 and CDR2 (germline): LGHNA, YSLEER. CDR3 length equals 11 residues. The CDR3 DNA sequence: TGCGCCAGCAGCCATGTGAATGAGCAGTTCTTC. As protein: CASSHVNEQFF.

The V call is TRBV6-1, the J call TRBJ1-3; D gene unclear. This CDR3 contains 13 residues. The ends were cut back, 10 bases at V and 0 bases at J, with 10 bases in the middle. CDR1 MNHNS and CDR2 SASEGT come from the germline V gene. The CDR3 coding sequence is TGTGCCACCAAACATGGCTCTGGAAACACCATATATTTT. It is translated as CATKHGSGNTIYF.

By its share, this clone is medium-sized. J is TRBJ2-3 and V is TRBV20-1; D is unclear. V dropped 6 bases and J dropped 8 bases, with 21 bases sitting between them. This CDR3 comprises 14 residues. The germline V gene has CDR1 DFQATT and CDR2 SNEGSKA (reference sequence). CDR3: CSATPVLSTSTQYF. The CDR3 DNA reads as TGCAGTGCGACCCCGGTTCTGAGCACCAGTACGCAGTATTTT.

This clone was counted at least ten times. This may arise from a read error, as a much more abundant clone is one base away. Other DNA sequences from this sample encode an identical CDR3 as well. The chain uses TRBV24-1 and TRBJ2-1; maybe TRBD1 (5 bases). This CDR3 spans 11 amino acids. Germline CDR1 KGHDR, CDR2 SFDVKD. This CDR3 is CATRQRNEQFF. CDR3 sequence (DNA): TGTGCCACCCGACAGCGCAATGAGCAGTTCTTT.

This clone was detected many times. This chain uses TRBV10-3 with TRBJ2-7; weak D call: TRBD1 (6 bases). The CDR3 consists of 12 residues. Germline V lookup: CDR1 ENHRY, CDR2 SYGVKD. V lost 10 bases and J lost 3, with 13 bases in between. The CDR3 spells CATGQLHYEQYF. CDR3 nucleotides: TGTGCCACCGGACAGCTTCACTACGAGCAGTACTTC.

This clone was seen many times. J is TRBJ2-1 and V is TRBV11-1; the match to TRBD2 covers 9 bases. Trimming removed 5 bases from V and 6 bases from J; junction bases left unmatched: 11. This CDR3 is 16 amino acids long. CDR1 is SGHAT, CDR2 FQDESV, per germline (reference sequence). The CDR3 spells CASSPPGGRALNEQFF. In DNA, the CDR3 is TGTGCCAGCAGCCCCCCGGGCGGGAGGGCCCTCAATGAGCAGTTCTTC.

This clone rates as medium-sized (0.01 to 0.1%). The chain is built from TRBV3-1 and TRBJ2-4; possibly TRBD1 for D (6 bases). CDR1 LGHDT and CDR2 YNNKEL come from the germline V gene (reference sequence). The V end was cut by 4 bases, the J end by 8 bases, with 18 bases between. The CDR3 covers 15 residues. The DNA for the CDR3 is TGTGCCAGCAGCCCCCTTCAGAGGGGGTTATACATTCAGTACTTC. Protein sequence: CASSPLQRGLYIQYF.

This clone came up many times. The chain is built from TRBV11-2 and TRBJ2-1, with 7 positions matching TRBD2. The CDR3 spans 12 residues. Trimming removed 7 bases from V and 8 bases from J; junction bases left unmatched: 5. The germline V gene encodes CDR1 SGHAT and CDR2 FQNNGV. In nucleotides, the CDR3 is TGTGCCAGCACCCTGGGGGGGTATGAGCAGTTCTTC. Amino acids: CASTLGGYEQFF. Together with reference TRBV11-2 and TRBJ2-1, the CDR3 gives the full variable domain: EAGVAQSPRYKIIEKRQSVAFWCNPISGHATLYWYQQILGQGPKLLIQFQNNGVVDDSQLPKDRFSAERLKGVDSTLKIQPAKLEDSAVYLCASTLGGYEQFFGPGTRLTVL.

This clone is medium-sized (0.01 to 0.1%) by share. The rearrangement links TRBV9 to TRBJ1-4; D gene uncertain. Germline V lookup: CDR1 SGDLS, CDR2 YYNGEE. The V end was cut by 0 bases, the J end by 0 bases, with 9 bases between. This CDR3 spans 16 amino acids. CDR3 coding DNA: TGTGCCAGCAGCGTAGAACCGTCCGCAACTAATGAAAAACTGTTTTTT. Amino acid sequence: CASSVEPSATNEKLFF.

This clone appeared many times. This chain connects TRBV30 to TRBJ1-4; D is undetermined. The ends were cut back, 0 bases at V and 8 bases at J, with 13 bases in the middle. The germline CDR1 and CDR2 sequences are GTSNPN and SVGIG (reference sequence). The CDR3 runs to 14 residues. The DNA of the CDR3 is TGTGCCTGGAGTGTAACGGGGTGGTTCGAAAAACTGTTTTTT. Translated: CAWSVTGWFEKLFF. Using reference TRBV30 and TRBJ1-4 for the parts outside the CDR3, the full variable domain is SQTIHQWPATLVQPVGSPLSLECTVEGTSNPNLYWYRQAAGRGLQLLFYSVGIGQISSEVPQNLSASRPQDRQFILSSKKLLLSDSGFYLCAWSVTGWFEKLFFGSGTQLSVL.

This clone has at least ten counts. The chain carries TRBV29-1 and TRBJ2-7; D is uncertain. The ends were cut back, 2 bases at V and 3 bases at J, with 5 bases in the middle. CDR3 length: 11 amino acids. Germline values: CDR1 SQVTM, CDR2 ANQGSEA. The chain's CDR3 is CSVEISYEQYF. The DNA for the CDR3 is TGCAGCGTTGAAATCAGCTACGAGCAGTACTTC.

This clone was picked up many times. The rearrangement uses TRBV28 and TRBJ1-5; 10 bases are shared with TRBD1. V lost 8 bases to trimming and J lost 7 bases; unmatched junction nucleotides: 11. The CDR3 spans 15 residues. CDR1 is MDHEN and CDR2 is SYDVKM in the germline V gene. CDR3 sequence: CASLRSGQGYQPQHF. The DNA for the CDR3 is TGTGCCAGCTTGAGATCGGGACAGGGGTACCAGCCCCAGCATTTT.

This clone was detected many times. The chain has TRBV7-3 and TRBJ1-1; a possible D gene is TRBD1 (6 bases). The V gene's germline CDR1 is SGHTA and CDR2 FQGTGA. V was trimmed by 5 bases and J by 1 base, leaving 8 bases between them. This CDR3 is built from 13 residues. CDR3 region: CASSPTGNTEAFF. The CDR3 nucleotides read TGTGCCAGCAGCCCGACAGGGAACACTGAAGCTTTCTTT.

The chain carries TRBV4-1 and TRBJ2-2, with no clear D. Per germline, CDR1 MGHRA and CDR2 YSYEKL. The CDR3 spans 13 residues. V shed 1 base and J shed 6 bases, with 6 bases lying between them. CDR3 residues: CASSQVGPGELFF. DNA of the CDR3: TGCGCCAGCAGCCAAGTAGGGCCCGGGGAGCTGTTTTTT.

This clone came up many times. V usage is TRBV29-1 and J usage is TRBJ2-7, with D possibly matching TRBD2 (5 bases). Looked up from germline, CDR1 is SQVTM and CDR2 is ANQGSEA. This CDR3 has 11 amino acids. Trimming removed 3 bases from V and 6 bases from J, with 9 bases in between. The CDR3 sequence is CSVDSGSEQYF. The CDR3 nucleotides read TGCAGCGTTGACTCGGGGAGCGAGCAGTACTTC.

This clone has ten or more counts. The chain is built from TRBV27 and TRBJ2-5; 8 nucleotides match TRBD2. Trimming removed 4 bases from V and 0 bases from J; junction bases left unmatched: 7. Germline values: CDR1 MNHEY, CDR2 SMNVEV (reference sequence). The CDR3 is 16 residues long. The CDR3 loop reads CASSSGLALYQETQYF. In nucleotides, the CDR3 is TGTGCCAGCAGTTCCGGACTAGCTTTGTACCAAGAGACCCAGTACTTC.